The sequence of this T cell receptor beta chain was determined in a study of cytomegalovirus exposure and HLA in healthy donors. Germline V gene lookup returns CDR1 SGHTS and CDR2 YDEGEE. The CDR3 consists of 14 residues. Trimming took off 2 bases at V and 2 bases at J, with 10 bases between the two ends. Broader study findings: Cytomegalovirus association was listed for approximately 150 TCR beta chains. A few V segments could not be told apart, such as TRBV6-2 and TRBV6-3, and were left out.

The study sampled nominally healthy donors, though unrecorded immune exposures were likely. A remark on this clone: The target antigen is unknown.

A multiplex PCR was run with 60 Vbeta primers and 13 Jbeta primers. Libraries were prepared by immunoSEQ multiplex PCR; TCRdb keeps only in-frame clonotypes and omits some of them. The sample yields roughly 160,000 clones, 75% to 85% seen once. Sequencing was done on a sample of PBMCs. The TCR comes from a middle-aged man in good health and CMV-seropositive. The chain is built from TRBV5-8 and TRBJ2-5; unclear D gene. The CDR3 protein is CASSLRLSQETQYF. CDR3 DNA sequence: TGTGCCAGCAGCTTACGACTCAGTCAAGAGACCCAGTACTTC.